Presented here are 18 T cell receptor beta chains from one specimen sequenced in a study of T cell responses to AZD1222 COVID-19 vaccine. Sequencing used immunoSEQ multiplex PCR; TCRdb keeps in-frame clones, though not all of them. The data hold some 80,000 clones, with 90% to 95% observed a single time. Sequencing used peripheral blood, obtained on day 0 of AZD1222 vaccination. These receptors all come from an adult in good health.

The CDR3 nucleotides are TGTGCCAGTAGTGCTTGGACTAGCGGGGGCTACGAGCAGTACTTC. It specifies CASSAWTSGGYEQYF. The gene calls are TRBV19 and TRBJ2-7; 13 bases match TRBD2. Per the germline V gene, CDR1 is LNHDA and CDR2 is SQIVND (reference sequence). The CDR3 has 15 residues. The V gene end was trimmed by 5 bases and the J gene end by 3 bases; junction bases not matched to a gene: 4.

The chain recombines TRBV27 with TRBJ1-2; 10 bases align to TRBD1. The V segment lost 4 bases and the J segment 6 bases; nucleotides outside the gene matches: 5. Germline values: CDR1 MNHEY, CDR2 SMNVEV (reference sequence). The CDR3 runs to 14 residues. The CDR3 DNA reads TGTGCCAGCAGTTCCTGGACAGGGGGTAATGGCTACACCTTC. It translates to CASSSWTGGNGYTF.

The chain combines TRBV4-1 with TRBJ2-3; either TRBD1 or TRBD2 may fit D (6 bases each). Trimming pared 0 bases from V and 6 bases from J, leaving 10 bases between. The CDR3 is 14 amino acids. Germline values: CDR1 MGHRA, CDR2 YSYEKL. This CDR3 reads CASSQDGGRDTQYF. DNA for the CDR3: TGCGCCAGCAGCCAAGATGGGGGGCGGGATACGCAGTATTTT.

The V gene is TRBV6-1, the J gene TRBJ1-6; a possible D gene is TRBD1 (6 bases). CDR3 size: 16 residues. The V end was cut by 1 base, the J end by 7 bases, with 14 bases between. The germline gives CDR1 MNHNS, CDR2 SASEGT. CDR3 sequence (DNA): TGTGCCAGCAGTGAAGTGGGGGGCCGGCGGAATTCACCCCTCCACTTT. Amino acid sequence: CASSEVGGRRNSPLHF.

J is TRBJ1-4 and V is TRBV18, with D hard to call. There are 16 residues in the CDR3. CDR1 and CDR2 (germline): KGHSH, LQKENI. Trimming took off 3 bases at V and 5 bases at J, with 16 bases between the two ends. CDR3 nucleotides: TGTGCCAGCTCACCTTATTCCGGTGGTAGCAATGAAAAACTGTTTTTT. This encodes CASSPYSGGSNEKLFF.

The CDR3 reads CASSFSGFNQPQHF. For the CDR3, the DNA is TGTGCCAGCAGTTTTTCTGGGTTTAATCAGCCCCAGCATTTT. This sequence joins TRBV28 and TRBJ1-5; no reliable D call. The germline V gene has CDR1 MDHEN and CDR2 SYDVKM. This CDR3 has 14 amino acids. The germline V and J ends were trimmed by 3 bases and 4 bases, with 10 bases remaining between them.

The V gene is TRBV5-1, the J gene TRBJ1-4; TRBD1 matches 9 bases. Germline V gives CDR1 SGHRS, CDR2 YFSETQ. The CDR3 sequence is 15 residues long. The J segment lost 8 bases and the V segment lost 5 bases, leaving 10 bases of the junction unmatched. This chain's CDR3 is CASRVTGGAGEKLFF. The CDR3 DNA reads as TGCGCCAGCAGAGTAACAGGGGGCGCCGGAGAAAAACTGTTTTTT.

V is TRBV11-2 and J is TRBJ2-7; tentative D call: TRBD1 (5 bases). CDR3 length: 13 amino acids. Germline CDR1 and CDR2: SGHAT and FQNNGV. The V gene lost 3 bases and the J gene lost 2 bases, with 8 bases spanning the gap. The CDR3 loop reads CASSFGRAYEQYF. CDR3 sequence (DNA): TGTGCCAGCAGCTTCGGCAGGGCCTACGAGCAGTACTTC. Full variable domain (remainder filled in from reference TRBV11-2 and TRBJ2-7): EAGVAQSPRYKIIEKRQSVAFWCNPISGHATLYWYQQILGQGPKLLIQFQNNGVVDDSQLPKDRFSAERLKGVDSTLKIQPAKLEDSAVYLCASSFGRAYEQYFGPGTRLTVT.

This CDR3 reads CASSLDRVPPGELFF. CDR3 nucleotides: TGTGCCAGCAGCCTGGACAGGGTTCCTCCCGGGGAGCTGTTTTTT. The V gene is TRBV7-2, the J gene TRBJ2-2; 8 positions match TRBD1. J gave up 6 bases and V 5 bases, and 8 bases lay outside the gene matches. The CDR3 extends over 15 amino acids. Germline V gene lookup returns CDR1 SGHTA and CDR2 FQGNSA.

In its sample, this clone was seen a few times. The CDR3 nucleotides read TGCGCCAGCAGCTTTACCCCAGGGACAGCCACTGAAGCTTTCTTT. Residues: CASSFTPGTATEAFF. The chain links TRBV5-1 to TRBJ1-1, with 7 bases that match TRBD1. There are 15 residues in the CDR3. After removal of 2 bases from V and 4 bases from J, the junction contained 8 bases not matched to a gene. Germline V CDR1 and CDR2: SGHRS, YFSETQ.

The chain links TRBV21-1 to TRBJ2-3. TRBV21-1 is shown as a pseudogene. There are 16 residues in the CDR3. The CDR3 here is CASSKAERASTDTQYF. Here the CDR3 DNA reads TGTGCCAGCAGCAAAGCGGAAAGGGCCTCCACAGATACGCAGTATTTT.

The chain joins TRBV4-1 to TRBJ2-2; perhaps D is TRBD1 or TRBD2 (5 bases each). CDR1 and CDR2 from the germline V gene are MGHRA and YSYEKL. The CDR3 runs to 13 residues. Trimming took off 6 bases at V and 4 bases at J, with 9 bases between the two ends. The CDR3 sequence: CASRGDGTGELFF. CDR3 nucleotides: TGCGCCAGCAGGGGGGACGGCACCGGGGAGCTGTTTTTT.

CDR3 residues: CASRDRGPTEAFF. In nucleotides, the CDR3 is TGTGCCAGCAGGGACAGGGGGCCCACTGAAGCTTTCTTT. V usage is TRBV25-1 and J usage is TRBJ1-1; 11 bases are a match to TRBD1. CDR3 length equals 13 residues. Germline V gene sequence: CDR1 MGHDK, CDR2 SYGVNS. Germline trimming cut 6 bases from V and 4 bases from J; bases unmatched to any gene: 1.

V is TRBV28 and J is TRBJ1-2; tentatively, D is TRBD1 (5 bases). The CDR3 has 13 amino acids. Germline CDR1 is MDHEN and CDR2 is SYDVKM. V lost 8 bases and J lost 4, with 14 bases in between. The CDR3 nucleotides read TGTGCCAGCGGGTCCTCGACAGTCTATGGCTACACCTTC. Translating gives CASGSSTVYGYTF.

This chain joins TRBV6-1 and TRBJ2-3; no reliable D call. The CDR3 covers 16 residues. Trimming shortened V by 0 bases and J by 0 bases, and 10 bases separated the two germline ends. Germline V CDR1 and CDR2: MNHNS, SASEGT. This chain's CDR3 is CASSEAPPTSTDTQYF. The CDR3 nucleotides are TGTGCCAGCAGTGAAGCGCCGCCGACTAGCACAGATACGCAGTATTTT.

The chain carries TRBV3-1 (or the pseudogene TRBV3-2) and TRBJ2-7; 7 nucleotides agree with TRBD1. The germline V gene has CDR1 LGHDT and CDR2 YNNKEL (reference sequence). Trimming at V came to 2 bases and at J to 3 bases, leaving 7 bases not matched to a gene. This CDR3 is built from 15 residues. CDR3 in DNA: TGTGCCAGCAGCCAAAATACCGCAGGGGGCTACGAGCAGTACTTC. Amino acids: CASSQNTAGGYEQYF.

The DNA for the CDR3 is TGTGCCAGCAGTGAGAGTAGAAGCGGGGAGCTGTTTTTT. Translated: CASSESRSGELFF. V gene TRBV6-4 combines with J gene TRBJ2-2; unclear D gene. The CDR3 is 13 amino acids. The V gene's germline CDR1 is MRHNA and CDR2 SNTAGT. The V end lost 3 bases, the J end lost 7 bases, and 9 bases lay between the germline ends.

The rearrangement uses TRBV7-9 and TRBJ2-1; 10 nucleotides match TRBD2. Germline V lookup: CDR1 SEHNR, CDR2 FQNEAQ (reference sequence). The V gene end was trimmed by 5 bases and the J gene end by 7 bases; junction bases not matched to a gene: 17. CDR3 length: 18 residues. CDR3 protein: CASSPGEGTSGVSNEQFF. DNA of the CDR3: TGTGCCAGCAGCCCCGGGGAGGGCACTAGCGGGGTCTCAAATGAGCAGTTCTTC.